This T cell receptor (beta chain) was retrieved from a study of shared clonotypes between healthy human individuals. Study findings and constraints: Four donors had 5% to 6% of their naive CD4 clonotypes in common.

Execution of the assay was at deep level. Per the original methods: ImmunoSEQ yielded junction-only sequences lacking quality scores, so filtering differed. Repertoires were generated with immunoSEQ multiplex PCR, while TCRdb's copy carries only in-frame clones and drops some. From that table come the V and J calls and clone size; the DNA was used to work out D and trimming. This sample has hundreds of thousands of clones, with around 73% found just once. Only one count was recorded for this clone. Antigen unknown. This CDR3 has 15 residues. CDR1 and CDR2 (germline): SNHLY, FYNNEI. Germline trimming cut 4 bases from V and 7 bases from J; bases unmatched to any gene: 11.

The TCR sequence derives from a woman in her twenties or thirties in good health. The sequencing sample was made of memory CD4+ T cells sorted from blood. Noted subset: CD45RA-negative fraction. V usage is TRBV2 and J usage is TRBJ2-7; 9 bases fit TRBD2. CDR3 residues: CASSGLAGGPKEQYF. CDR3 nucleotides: TGTGCCAGCAGTGGTCTCGCGGGAGGGCCTAAGGAGCAGTACTTC.